The clone carrying this T cell receptor beta chain showed up just a few times. The antigen remains undetermined. The entry originates in a study of T cell repertoires in cytomegalovirus infection. Across the study: HLA-B-restricted CMV epitopes that are well studied were used alongside recently identified HLA-C-restricted ones. Matching HLA type and CMV infection were both indicated by public TCR beta signatures. Whole-study findings and limits: The study identified carriers of CMV plus the relevant HLA from cumulative public TCR beta family frequency. The ex vivo response showed dominance by HLA-C-restricted CMV-specific TCR beta clonotypes.

TCRdb itself ran the reads through MiXCR, one entry per CDR3 protein. The sample contains about a million distinct CDR3 sequences, roughly a third of which appear only once. Trimming left V 4 bases short and J 7 bases short, with 23 bases between. The germline gives CDR1 LGHNA, CDR2 YSLEER. The CDR3 runs to 18 residues. V and J are TRBV4-3 and TRBJ1-6, with D perhaps matching TRBD1 (6 bases). This TCR was sampled from a human donor in good health (CMV status not recorded). Some clones in this sample may be carry-over from other donors' samples. The source material was cultured CD8+ T cells from PBMCs, sampled from culture after CMV antigen stimulation. The CDR3 here is CASSPRSGGAGYNSPLHF. The CDR3 DNA is TGCGCCAGCAGCCCGAGAAGTGGGGGCGCGGGATACAATTCACCCCTCCACTTT.